A selection of T cell receptor beta chains follows, all from one sample in a study of vaccination and CD4 T cells after COVID-19. What these receptors recognize is not known. MiXCR, applied by TCRdb to the PCR reads, yields one record per CDR3 protein. The sample holds around 10,000 distinct CDR3 sequences, roughly 60% seen once. The sequenced material came from CD4+ T cells from blood, cultured in vitro. Receptors originate from a human donor who had recovered from COVID-19. Each CDR3 is given with its conserved first and last residue. The D gene is left open where the match is weak. Only some rows state a clone size, as once, few, many or a class for expanded clones.

v_gene	d_gene	j_gene	abundance	CDR3aa	CDR3nt
TRBV2	TRBD1	TRBJ1-1	NA	CASSQGVDRWEAFF	TGTGCCAGCAGTCAAGGAGTGGACAGGTGGGAAGCTTTCTTT
TRBV6-1	TRBD1	TRBJ1-2	NA	CASRPGQAVNYGYTF	TGTGCCAGCAGGCCGGGACAGGCGGTTAACTATGGCTACACCTTC
TRBV7-9	NA	TRBJ1-1	NA	CASSLYTAPNTEAFF	TGTGCCAGCAGCTTATACACAGCACCGAACACTGAAGCTTTCTTT
TRBV19	TRBD1	TRBJ1-2	NA	CASSIFGQGFYGYTF	TGTGCCAGTAGTATTTTCGGACAGGGATTCTATGGCTACACCTTC
TRBV7-3	TRBD1	TRBJ1-1	few	CASSLNGDRGAEAFF	TGTGCCAGCAGCTTAAACGGGGACAGGGGCGCTGAAGCTTTCTTT
TRBV7-9	TRBD1	TRBJ2-7	few	CASSLVSWTGDYEQYF	TGTGCCAGCAGCTTAGTATCTTGGACAGGGGACTACGAGCAGTACTTC
TRBV11-3	NA	TRBJ1-1	NA	CASSLGDQWNTEAFF	TGTGCCAGCAGCTTAGGAGACCAATGGAACACTGAAGCTTTCTTT
TRBV19	NA	TRBJ2-5	NA	CATGRADQETQYF	TGTGCCACCGGCCGGGCGGACCAAGAGACCCAGTACTTC
TRBV19	TRBD1	TRBJ2-2	NA	CASSIAWGTGLTGELFF	TGTGCCAGTAGTATAGCCTGGGGGACAGGGCTTACCGGGGAGCTGTTTTTT
TRBV11-2	TRBD1	TRBJ2-7	NA	CASSLMAPGQGAEQYF	TGTGCCAGCAGCCTAATGGCCCCGGGACAGGGCGCCGAGCAGTACTTC
TRBV9	NA	TRBJ1-2	NA	CASSVATGSYGYTF	TGTGCCAGCAGCGTCGCGACGGGGTCCTATGGCTACACCTTC
TRBV27	NA	TRBJ2-1	NA	CASSKQGSEQFF	TGTGCCAGCAGTAAACAGGGCAGTGAGCAGTTCTTC
TRBV5-4	NA	TRBJ2-2	NA	CASSTRTSYTGELFF	TGTGCCAGCAGCACCCGGACGAGTTATACCGGGGAGCTGTTTTTT
TRBV27	NA	TRBJ2-3	NA	CASSQRAKGDTQYF	TGTGCCAGCAGCCAAAGAGCAAAGGGGGATACGCAGTATTTT
TRBV20-1	NA	TRBJ2-7	NA	CSASRPAGQIYEQYF	TGCAGTGCTAGCCGACCCGCGGGACAGATCTACGAGCAGTACTTC
TRBV5-1	NA	TRBJ1-1	NA	CASSLAILRVNTEAFF	TGCGCCAGCAGCTTGGCTATCCTACGGGTGAACACTGAAGCTTTCTTT
TRBV28	NA	TRBJ1-1	NA	CASWGSPNTEAFF	TGTGCCAGCTGGGGGAGCCCGAACACTGAAGCTTTCTTT
TRBV12-3/TRBV12-4	NA	TRBJ1-1	NA	CASSLSGFGGDEAFF	TGTGCCAGCAGTTTGTCCGGTTTTGGGGGCGATGAAGCTTTCTTT
TRBV4-3	NA	TRBJ1-6	NA	CASSQIVGNSPLHF	TGCGCCAGCAGCCAAATAGTGGGGAATTCACCCCTCCACTTT
TRBV28	NA	TRBJ2-2	NA	CASRTPGVTGELFF	TGTGCCAGCCGGACTCCGGGGGTCACCGGGGAGCTGTTTTTT
TRBV6-1	NA	TRBJ2-5	NA	CATAPGTANETQYF	TGTGCCACCGCACCAGGGACGGCAAACGAGACCCAGTACTTC
TRBV20-1	TRBD1	TRBJ1-2	few	CSASNRGQNYGYTF	TGCAGTGCTAGTAACAGGGGCCAAAACTATGGCTACACCTTC
TRBV5-1	TRBD1	TRBJ2-5	NA	CASSPGQGGETQYF	TGCGCCAGCAGCCCGGGACAGGGTGGGGAGACCCAGTACTTC
TRBV25-1	NA	TRBJ1-6	few	CASAKTGRRSPLHF	TGTGCCAGCGCAAAAACAGGGAGGAGGTCGCCCCTCCACTTT
TRBV19	NA	TRBJ2-3	NA	CASSIRVRDTDTQYF	TGTGCCAGTAGTATAAGGGTCAGGGACACAGATACGCAGTATTTT
TRBV6-1	NA	TRBJ2-3	NA	CASSPGGPGKDTQYF	TGTGCCAGCAGCCCTGGTGGTCCAGGGAAAGATACGCAGTATTTT
TRBV18	NA	TRBJ2-3	NA	CASSPPTGDTQYF	TGTGCCAGCTCACCACCAACAGGGGATACGCAGTATTTT
TRBV2	NA	TRBJ1-1	NA	CASSNSPTEAFF	TGTGCCAGCTCAAACAGTCCCACTGAAGCTTTCTTT
TRBV27	NA	TRBJ1-5	few	CASRLTSNQPQHF	TGTGCCAGCAGACTTACAAGCAATCAGCCCCAGCATTTT
TRBV28	TRBD1	TRBJ1-5	NA	CASRKQGANQPQHF	TGTGCCAGCAGAAAACAGGGGGCAAATCAGCCCCAGCATTTT
TRBV28	NA	TRBJ1-5	NA	CASSWGGRGNQPQHF	TGTGCCAGCAGCTGGGGGGGCAGGGGCAATCAGCCCCAGCATTTT
TRBV18	TRBD2	TRBJ2-1	NA	CASSPLRGTYNEQFF	TGTGCCAGCTCACCACTGCGGGGGACCTACAATGAGCAGTTCTTC
TRBV19	TRBD1	TRBJ1-2	NA	CASRGQGDYGYTF	TGTGCCAGTAGGGGACAGGGTGACTATGGCTACACCTTC
TRBV7-6	NA	TRBJ1-1	NA	CASSQGGTKNTEAFF	TGCGCCAGCAGCCAAGGAGGGACAAAGAACACTGAAGCTTTCTTT
TRBV10-3	NA	TRBJ1-1	NA	CAIIGARGTEAFF	TGTGCCATCATCGGGGCTCGAGGGACTGAAGCTTTCTTT
TRBV6-1	NA	TRBJ2-6	NA	CASKSDRMGRSSGANVLTF	TGTGCCAGCAAATCTGACCGAATGGGACGCAGCTCTGGGGCCAACGTCCTGACTTTC
TRBV15	TRBD1	TRBJ2-7	NA	CATSRGGQGYEQYF	TGTGCCACCAGCAGAGGAGGACAGGGTTACGAGCAGTACTTC
TRBV12-3/TRBV12-4	NA	TRBJ1-1	NA	CASSLRGVEGGGETEAFF	TGTGCCAGCAGTTTGAGGGGGGTTGAGGGCGGAGGAGAAACTGAAGCTTTCTTT
TRBV2	NA	TRBJ2-4	once	CASRGSKNIQYF	TGTGCCAGCAGGGGATCCAAAAACATTCAGTACTTC
TRBV6-2/TRBV6-3	NA	TRBJ2-3	NA	CASSYRAGSTDTQYF	TGTGCCAGCAGTTACAGGGCCGGAAGCACAGATACGCAGTATTTT
TRBV15	TRBD1	TRBJ2-7	NA	CATSRLPGTGSYEQYF	TGTGCCACCAGCCGATTGCCCGGGACAGGCTCCTACGAGCAGTACTTC
TRBV6-2/TRBV6-3	TRBD1	TRBJ1-5	NA	CASSPRGNQPQHF	TGTGCCAGCAGCCCCAGGGGGAATCAGCCCCAGCATTTT
TRBV6-4	NA	TRBJ1-2	NA	CASSDSIIEGVNGYTF	TGTGCCAGCAGTGACTCGATAATTGAGGGGGTTAATGGCTACACCTTC
TRBV2	NA	TRBJ1-2	NA	CASQVNRNSYGYTF	TGTGCCAGCCAAGTTAACAGAAATAGCTATGGCTACACCTTC
TRBV24-1	NA	TRBJ1-3	NA	CATSDSVRQGNTIYF	TGTGCCACCAGTGATTCAGTCAGACAAGGAAACACCATATATTTT
TRBV7-2	NA	TRBJ1-2	NA	CASSLARWVAGYTF	TGTGCCAGCAGCCTCGCCAGGTGGGTGGCTGGCTACACCTTC
TRBV30	TRBD1	TRBJ2-5	NA	CAWNRGEETQYF	TGTGCCTGGAACAGGGGAGAAGAGACCCAGTACTTC
TRBV11-3	NA	TRBJ2-5	NA	CASSLGPSQETQYF	TGTGCCAGCAGCTTAGGACCCAGCCAAGAGACCCAGTACTTC
TRBV2	TRBD2	TRBJ2-1	NA	CASSEVSGRVGEQFF	TGTGCCAGCAGTGAAGTGAGCGGGAGGGTCGGTGAGCAGTTCTTC
TRBV6-2/TRBV6-3	TRBD1	TRBJ1-2	few	CASSGQGDYYGYTF	TGTGCCAGCAGCGGACAGGGAGATTACTATGGCTACACCTTC
TRBV30	TRBD1	TRBJ2-7	NA	CAWSAGTGSQYEQYF	TGTGCCTGGAGTGCTGGGACAGGGAGTCAATACGAGCAGTACTTC
TRBV6-1	TRBD2	TRBJ2-1	NA	CASSGGLAGGYNEQFF	TGTGCCAGCAGTGGCGGACTAGCGGGAGGCTACAATGAGCAGTTCTTC
TRBV6-1	NA	TRBJ1-2	few	CASSEGGHYGYTF	TGTGCCAGCAGTGAAGGGGGCCACTATGGCTACACCTTC
TRBV7-2	NA	TRBJ1-2	few	CASSLGRGQPLGDGYTF	TGTGCCAGCAGCTTAGGAAGAGGACAGCCATTAGGGGATGGCTACACCTTC
TRBV7-2	NA	TRBJ1-5	NA	CASSQDSSNQPQHF	TGTGCCAGCAGCCAGGACAGCAGCAATCAGCCCCAGCATTTT
TRBV20-1	TRBD2	TRBJ2-3	NA	CSAREAGVADTQYF	TGCAGTGCTAGAGAAGCGGGAGTAGCGGATACGCAGTATTTT
TRBV12-3/TRBV12-4	NA	TRBJ1-1	NA	CASSKGHPRSTEAFF	TGTGCCAGCAGCAAGGGACACCCCCGCAGCACTGAAGCTTTCTTT
TRBV7-6	NA	TRBJ2-1	NA	CASSLGASFGSEQFF	TGTGCCAGCAGCTTAGGTGCGTCCTTTGGTAGTGAGCAGTTCTTC
TRBV19	NA	TRBJ1-2	NA	CASMRSQGTYGYTF	TGTGCCAGTATGCGGTCACAGGGCACTTATGGCTACACCTTC
TRBV2	NA	TRBJ2-2	once	CASSVVTTGELFF	TGTGCCAGCAGTGTAGTCACCACCGGGGAGCTGTTTTTT